What follows describes a single T cell receptor beta chain. Its antigen remains unknown. These data originate in a study of post-analysis software for immune sequencing data. Study overall: Progressive-relapsing, secondary progressive and relapsing-remitting multiple sclerosis were among the disease courses included.

Study-level results: Same-batch preparations were strongly co-clustered by F measure. Normalized Chao1 diversity in multiple sclerosis patients fell significantly below that of controls. TRBV5-6, TRBV5-1 and TRBV20-1 belonged to a set of a handful of TRBV segments that were more frequent in patients than controls.

Every TCR beta cDNA library bore unique molecular identifiers. Once roughly 0.95 to 10 million T cells were used, approximately 470,000 cDNA molecules resulted. One entry per CDR3 protein, called by TCRdb with MiXCR from the PCR reads. Of some 500,000 distinct CDR3 sequences detected, approximately 46% appear once; the ten largest clones hold 9.5% to 13%. This CDR3 is built from 16 residues. CDR1 SGHDT and CDR2 YYEEEE come from the germline V gene. The V end lost 2 bases, the J end lost 4 bases, and 19 bases lay between the germline ends. This receptor was identified in a girl under 18 with multiple sclerosis. The chain recombines TRBV5-6 with TRBJ2-7; TRBD1 or TRBD2 may be the D gene (5 bases each). Sample: blood. CDR3 nucleotide sequence: TGTGCCAGCAGCTTAACCGGGACGAGGGGCATTTACGAGCAGTACTTC. As protein: CASSLTGTRGIYEQYF. Full variable domain (outside the CDR3, taken from reference TRBV5-6 and TRBJ2-7): DAGVTQSPTHLIKTRGQQVTLRCSPKSGHDTVSWYQQALGQGPQFIFQYYEEEERQRGNFPDRFSGHQFPNYSSELNVNALLLGDSALYLCASSLTGTRGIYEQYFGPGTRLTVT.